Shown below are 14 T cell receptor beta chains from a single sample sequenced in a study of blood T cell repertoires in COVID-19. TCRdb keeps only in-frame clones here, not all; method: immunoSEQ multiplex PCR. Of some 210,000 clones in the sample, over 75% are singletons; the top ten hold 4% to 5.5%. The sequencing input was peripheral blood. The receptors stem from a woman aged 40 to 49 with acute or convalescent COVID-19.

The rearrangement uses TRBV30 and TRBJ1-3; D might be TRBD1 (6 bases). Trimming removed 3 bases from V and 2 bases from J, with 11 bases in between. From germline, CDR1 is GTSNPN and CDR2 SVGIG (reference sequence). The length of the CDR3 is 14 residues. CDR3 bases: TGTGCCTGGAGCCGCGAGGGGGCTGGAAACACCATATATTTT. This encodes CAWSREGAGNTIYF.

The chain uses TRBV6-5 and TRBJ1-1; 7 bases fit TRBD1. This CDR3 is built from 14 residues. Trimming removed 4 bases from V and 6 bases from J; junction bases left unmatched: 8. The germline V gene encodes CDR1 MNHEY and CDR2 SVGAGI. CDR3 amino acids: CASSWGQYRSEAFF. The CDR3 coding sequence is TGTGCCAGCAGTTGGGGACAGTACAGATCTGAAGCTTTCTTT.

The chain uses TRBV6-1 and TRBJ2-6, with TRBD1 matching over 9 bases. Looked up from germline, CDR1 is MNHNS and CDR2 is SASEGT. V shed 4 bases, J shed 0 bases, and the junction held 10 bases outside the gene matches. The CDR3 has 19 residues. The CDR3 is CASSVSSGQGPSGANVLTF. In DNA, the CDR3 is TGTGCCAGCAGTGTTAGCTCGGGACAGGGCCCCTCTGGGGCCAACGTCCTGACTTTC.

The rearrangement joins TRBV30 to TRBJ2-2; 9 bases are shared with TRBD1. The CDR3 is 15 residues long. Germline V gives CDR1 GTSNPN, CDR2 SVGIG (reference sequence). CDR3 loop: CASARDRVGTGELFF. CDR3 DNA: TGTGCTTCCGCCCGGGACAGGGTGGGCACCGGGGAGCTGTTTTTT.

The V gene is TRBV6-5, the J gene TRBJ1-2, with D possibly TRBD1 on 6 matching bases. Trimming cost V 6 bases and J 3 bases, with 17 bases left between them. This CDR3 comprises 15 residues. Germline V gene data show CDR1 as MNHEY and CDR2 as SVGAGI. This CDR3 is CASRSAGAADYGYTF. CDR3 DNA: TGTGCCAGCAGAAGCGCAGGGGCGGCCGACTATGGCTACACCTTC.

The V call is TRBV5-1, the J call TRBJ2-5, with D unclear. The CDR3 covers 12 residues. Per germline, CDR1 SGHRS and CDR2 YFSETQ. V lost 5 bases to trimming and J lost 1 base, with 6 bases between them. CDR3 DNA sequence: TGCGCCAGCAGATCCGTCCAAGAGACCCAGTACTTC. This translates into CASRSVQETQYF.

The chain couples TRBV6-5 to TRBJ2-3; D is perhaps TRBD2 (5 bases). Trimming took 4 bases from V and 6 from J, leaving 8 bases between them. Germline V lookup: CDR1 MNHEY, CDR2 SVGAGI. CDR3 length: 12 amino acids. The CDR3 DNA reads TGTGCCAGCAGTTTAACGGGGGATACGCAGTATTTT. Its protein is CASSLTGDTQYF.

V usage is TRBV19 and J usage is TRBJ1-2; tentatively, D is TRBD1 (5 bases). Germline V lookup: CDR1 LNHDA, CDR2 SQIVND (reference sequence). The V and J ends lost 7 bases and 5 bases respectively, with 17 bases between them. CDR3 length: 14 residues. The CDR3: CASNWKGSDYGYTF. In nucleotides, the CDR3 is TGTGCCAGTAATTGGAAGGGGTCCGATTATGGCTACACCTTC.

This clone was seen a few times. J is TRBJ2-2 and V is TRBV7-6, with 11 bases fitting TRBD2. The germline CDR1 and CDR2 sequences are SGHVS and FNYEAQ. The CDR3 spans 17 residues. The trim removed 1 base at V and 4 bases at J, leaving 5 bases unmatched. The chain's CDR3 is CASSLVASGGTTGELFF. The CDR3, as DNA: TGTGCCAGCAGCTTAGTGGCTAGCGGGGGGACCACCGGGGAGCTGTTTTTT.

The chain uses TRBV6-5 and TRBJ1-4; 11 bases are shared with TRBD1. The length of the CDR3 is 14 residues. Germline CDR1 and CDR2: MNHEY and SVGAGI. V gave up 5 bases and J gave up 11 bases; unmatched junction bases: 7. The CDR3 here is CASSQGQGVVKLFF. The CDR3 coding sequence is TGTGCCAGCAGTCAGGGACAGGGGGTTGTTAAACTGTTTTTT.

The chain joins TRBV9 to TRBJ1-2; D may be TRBD1 (5 bases). Germline V gives CDR1 SGDLS, CDR2 YYNGEE. Trimming stripped 5 bases from V and 0 bases from J, with 8 bases between. The CDR3 extends over 13 amino acids. The CDR3 loop is CASRKGANYGYTF. The CDR3 DNA reads as TGTGCCAGCAGGAAAGGGGCTAACTATGGCTACACCTTC.

V usage is TRBV27 and J usage is TRBJ1-6; 7 bases agree with TRBD1. Trimming at V came to 5 bases and at J to 7 bases, leaving 5 bases not matched to a gene. Germline V gene lookup returns CDR1 MNHEY and CDR2 SMNVEV (reference sequence). There are 14 residues in the CDR3. CDR3 residues: CASSPAGGNSPLHF. The CDR3 region has the DNA TGTGCCAGCAGTCCCGCAGGGGGGAATTCACCCCTCCACTTT.

The genes are TRBV6-4 and TRBJ2-1, with D maybe TRBD1 (5 bases). Between the trimmed V and J ends, which lost 4 bases and 5 bases, there was a span of 9 bases. Looked up from germline, CDR1 is MRHNA and CDR2 is SNTAGT. The CDR3 is 13 amino acids. CDR3 sequence (DNA): TGTGCCAGCAGTGTGGGGCCGGACAATGAGCAGTTCTTC. Translating gives CASSVGPDNEQFF.

As regards this clone: The sample carries other DNA sequences with the same CDR3. J is TRBJ2-3 and V is TRBV5-1; 9 nucleotides line up with TRBD1. V was clipped by 0 bases and J by 4 bases; unmatched bases: 0. CDR3 length: 14 amino acids. Germline values: CDR1 SGHRS, CDR2 YFSETQ. CDR3 DNA sequence: TGCGCCAGCAGCTTGGGACAGGGGGCAGATACGCAGTATTTT. It translates to CASSLGQGADTQYF.